This T cell receptor (beta chain) originates from a study of T cells after posttransplantation cyclophosphamide. Findings and limits, study-wide: Recipient CMV seropositivity and CMV reactivation strongly tracked TRB clonality. Skin or GI-infiltrating T cells shared few TRB sequences with blood.

Clones were sequenced by immunoSEQ multiplex PCR, and TCRdb holds only the in-frame ones, with some missing. The sample lists some 61,000 clones, 93% seen once, with 2.5% to 3% in the top ten. About this clone itself: Its cognate antigen is unknown.

The CDR3 has 13 residues. V was pared by 3 bases and J by 2 bases, with 7 bases between. Germline V gene data show CDR1 as SGHAT and CDR2 as FQNNGV. The genes are TRBV11-2 and TRBJ1-2; D is uncertain. Input material: PBMCs. This TCR was recovered from a woman under 40 in good health and a related stem cell transplant donor. The CDR3 loop reads CASSFSGNYGYTF. The CDR3 DNA follows: TGTGCCAGCAGCTTTTCAGGAAACTATGGCTACACCTTC.